What follows is one TCR beta chain and its context. This clone was recorded only once. This receptor's antigen is unknown. No per-base quality is available; no much larger clone lies one base away. The junction shows trimming of 1 base on V and 10 bases on J, and the gene matches do not reach 10 bases of it. CDR3 length: 15 amino acids, cysteine to phenylalanine. The only DNA kept is the CDR3, 45 bases in frame from the first base. The germline V gene provides CDR1 SGHTA and CDR2 FQGTGA. These data originate in a study of shared clonotypes between healthy human individuals (dated by TCRdb to between 2020 and 2021). As for the study more broadly: The cohort included a few men and two women between 18 and 49 years of age. To increase sequencing depth and limit assay-specific biases, TCR repertoire library preparation and sequencing were carried out by different laboratories using diverse techniques. For each donor, CD4 naive and CD4 memory were each run on three plates, CD8 naive on two plates, and CD8 memory on one plate. Leukapheresis yielded between about 0.85 and 10 billion PBMCs per donor. To estimate repertoire size and how much clonotype sharing occurs between individuals, the study deeply sequenced the blood TCR repertoires of roughly 5 healthy adults.

Paper-wide results and their limitations: Rarefaction of sorted-subset datasets indicated incomplete sequencing despite the large sequencing depth. Higher generation probabilities were observed for clonotypes shared by all four sorted-subset donors than for non-shared clonotypes. Estimated clonotype richness was generally larger for naive than for memory subsets. Pairwise subsampling led to the expectation that sequencing depth would affect the degree of clonotype sharing among donors. Because the study included a small number of donors, the genetic and exposure-history diversity represented was limited. Sampling was limited to blood, and TCR repertoires in tissue likely differ from TCR repertoires in blood. When a few donors were compared, the shared fraction of clonotypes was around 5% for naive CD4, around 3.6% for naive CD8, 2% to 2.5% for memory CD4, and 0.3% to 0.5% for memory CD8.

Using the deep immunoSEQ assay, TCR CDR3 regions were amplified from genomic DNA by multiplex PCR. Extracted genomic DNA from each cell subset was distributed evenly across all wells of several immunoSEQ 96-well plates, and each plate was treated as a replicate. For sorted subsets, approximately 200 ng of genomic DNA, equivalent to 25,000 to 35,000 T cell genomes, went into each replicate PCR. The purified libraries were quantified using a Qubit 3.0 fluorometer, sized with a Bioanalyzer 2100, and then quantified again using the KAPA Library Quantification kit. Every immunoSEQ 96-well plate was sequenced on a separate single-read 150-cycle Illumina NextSeq 550 flow cell. Concerning the study's data processing: Because the immunoSEQ output included only junctional sequences and no quality scores, the filtering could not be the same as the filtering used for full-length reads. Sequences were annotated with PyIR, a Python wrapper for IgBLAST v1.9, and V/J genes and CDR3 were assigned using IMGT germline references. Reads were removed for weak V/J assignments (E-value above 1e-6), missing CDR3, stop codons, out-of-frame junctions, or ambiguous translated residues. V3J clonotypes were defined as sequences sharing the same inferred V gene, J gene, and CDR3 amino acid sequence. To compute the percentage overlap between repertoires, the number of shared unique clonotypes was divided by the size of the smaller repertoire. Three approaches were used to assess repertoire richness: RTK rarefaction, the Chao1 estimator, and Recon v2.1 estimates of unobserved clonotypes. OLGA was used to compute generation probabilities for all TCRbeta clonotypes that the gDNA method yielded from a handful of donors. TCRdb took this table from immuneACCESS and kept in-frame rearrangements with V and J called. Such tables lack part of the clones; where checked against another copy, unresolved V genes explain under half of the gap, and the rest is unexplained. V, J and clone size derive from that table, while D and trimming were established from the DNA sequence. The sample records nearly 1 million clones, approximately 80% of which are singletons. About 1.5% of the sample comes from the top ten.

Donors were healthy HIV-negative adults with no recently reported acute infections or vaccinations. Every donor was a Caucasian adult living in Nashville, Tennessee, USA. CD4+ T cells were enriched by magnetic negative selection; naive cells were then positively selected on CD45RA, and the negative fraction formed the memory subset. Blood was collected by leukapheresis, and PBMCs were isolated by Ficoll-Histopaque density gradient centrifugation and then cryopreserved in liquid nitrogen vapor phase. Analytical flow cytometry was used to check the purity and quantity of every magnetically sorted T cell population. Genomic DNA was isolated from each sorted fraction and quantified by UV absorbance on a Nanodrop 2000c.

Sequenced sample: memory CD4+ T cells sorted from blood. The cell subset or site label, as the study defines it: CD45RA-negative fraction. The sequence was obtained from a man aged 18 to 30 in good health. The sequence joins TRBV7-3 to TRBJ2-1; 7 of the junction bases match TRBD1. Here is the DNA: TGTGCCAGCAGCTTAAGTGGACAGGCCGTATCCGAGCAGTTCTTC. This gives the protein CASSLSGQAVSEQFF.